The rows below give T cell receptor beta chains drawn from one sample of a study of T cells in Graves' hyperthyroidism and ophthalmopathy. One entry per CDR3 protein results from TCRdb running MiXCR on the multiplex PCR reads. The sample records fewer than 650,000 distinct CDR3 sequences, approximately 15% being singletons. Input material: blood. Every receptor here comes from a young woman with Graves' hyperthyroidism that later progressed to Graves' ophthalmopathy. CDR3s include the opening cysteine and the closing phenylalanine or tryptophan. The D gene is left open where the match is weak. Clone size is not always given. Where it is, it says once, few, many or a class for expanded clones.

clone_size: .
d_call: .
j_call: TRBJ1-2
cdr3_length: 16
v_call: TRBV18
cdr3_aa: CASSPSGQGSNYGYTF
cdr3_nt: TGTGCCAGCTCACCAAGCGGGCAGGGTAGTAACTATGGCTACACCTTC

clone_size: few
d_call: .
j_call: TRBJ2-2
cdr3_length: 14
v_call: TRBV6-1
cdr3_aa: CASFDKARTGELFF
cdr3_nt: TGTGCCAGTTTCGACAAGGCGCGCACCGGGGAGCTGTTTTTT

clone_size: many
d_call: TRBD1
j_call: TRBJ1-1
cdr3_length: 14
v_call: TRBV10-3
cdr3_aa: CAISEWDRNTEAFF
cdr3_nt: TGTGCCATCAGTGAGTGGGACAGGAACACTGAAGCTTTCTTT

clone_size: .
d_call: .
j_call: TRBJ1-2
cdr3_length: 17
v_call: TRBV20-1
cdr3_aa: CSAREWNPRILFYGYTF
cdr3_nt: TGCAGTGCTAGAGAATGGAATCCCAGAATACTGTTCTATGGCTACACCTTC

clone_size: many
d_call: TRBD2
j_call: TRBJ2-1
cdr3_length: 16
v_call: TRBV5-1
cdr3_aa: CASSLGTAGAFNEQFF
cdr3_nt: TGCGCCAGCAGCTTGGGAACAGCGGGAGCCTTCAATGAGCAGTTCTTC

clone_size: many
d_call: .
j_call: TRBJ2-5
cdr3_length: 15
v_call: TRBV7-9
cdr3_aa: CASSLILGRQETQYF
cdr3_nt: TGTGCCAGCAGCTTAATTCTCGGGAGACAAGAGACCCAGTACTTC

clone_size: many
d_call: .
j_call: TRBJ1-6
cdr3_length: 14
v_call: TRBV27
cdr3_aa: CASSFGRINSPLHF
cdr3_nt: TGTGCCAGCAGTTTCGGACGGATCAATTCACCCCTCCACTTT

clone_size: many
d_call: TRBD2
j_call: TRBJ2-1
cdr3_length: 15
v_call: TRBV18
cdr3_aa: CASSPSLAGYNEQFF
cdr3_nt: TGTGCCAGCTCACCCTCACTAGCGGGGTACAATGAGCAGTTCTTC

clone_size: few
d_call: TRBD2
j_call: TRBJ2-5
cdr3_length: 16
v_call: TRBV11-2
cdr3_aa: CASSPGLAGGGETQYF
cdr3_nt: TGTGCCAGCTCTCCCGGACTAGCGGGAGGAGGAGAGACCCAGTACTTC

clone_size: .
d_call: .
j_call: TRBJ2-5
cdr3_length: 13
v_call: TRBV10-3
cdr3_aa: CAISGGYQETQYF
cdr3_nt: TGTGCCATCAGTGGGGGGTACCAAGAGACCCAGTACTTC

clone_size: few
d_call: .
j_call: TRBJ1-1
cdr3_length: 15
v_call: TRBV19
cdr3_aa: CASSKGSDPATEAFF
cdr3_nt: TGTGCCAGTAGCAAGGGGAGCGACCCGGCGACTGAAGCTTTCTTT

clone_size: many
d_call: .
j_call: TRBJ1-1
cdr3_length: 14
v_call: TRBV11-2
cdr3_aa: CASIMWGADTEAFF
cdr3_nt: TGTGCCAGCATTATGTGGGGCGCGGACACTGAAGCTTTCTTT

clone_size: few
d_call: TRBD1
j_call: TRBJ1-6
cdr3_length: 15
v_call: TRBV7-3
cdr3_aa: CASSLDRVENSPLHF
cdr3_nt: TGTGCCAGCAGCTTAGACAGGGTTGAGAATTCACCCCTCCACTTT

clone_size: .
d_call: .
j_call: TRBJ2-5
cdr3_length: 14
v_call: TRBV7-6
cdr3_aa: CASSHSGSQETQYF
cdr3_nt: TGTGCCAGCAGCCACTCCGGGTCCCAAGAGACCCAGTACTTC

clone_size: few
d_call: .
j_call: TRBJ2-3
cdr3_length: 15
v_call: TRBV3-1
cdr3_aa: CASSQGMGSTDTQYF
cdr3_nt: TGTGCCAGCAGCCAAGGTATGGGCAGCACAGATACGCAGTATTTT

clone_size: many
d_call: .
j_call: TRBJ2-3
cdr3_length: 13
v_call: TRBV12-3/TRBV12-4
cdr3_aa: CASSSEFPHTQYF
cdr3_nt: TGTGCCAGCAGTTCGGAATTTCCTCATACGCAGTATTTT

clone_size: many
d_call: TRBD2
j_call: TRBJ2-3
cdr3_length: 14
v_call: TRBV24-1
cdr3_aa: CATSEGSGSGTQYF
cdr3_nt: TGTGCCACCAGTGAAGGTAGCGGGTCAGGTACGCAGTATTTT

clone_size: few
d_call: .
j_call: TRBJ1-2
cdr3_length: 12
v_call: TRBV29-1
cdr3_aa: CSVPEGFGGYTF
cdr3_nt: TGCAGCGTTCCAGAGGGCTTCGGTGGCTACACCTTC

clone_size: many
d_call: TRBD2
j_call: TRBJ2-5
cdr3_length: 16
v_call: TRBV6-5
cdr3_aa: CASSYGVGTNKETQYF
cdr3_nt: TGTGCCAGCAGTTACGGAGTAGGGACTAACAAAGAGACCCAGTACTTC

clone_size: many
d_call: .
j_call: TRBJ2-7
cdr3_length: 15
v_call: TRBV4-1
cdr3_aa: CASRPTRQEPYEQYF
cdr3_nt: TGCGCCAGCAGGCCGACCAGACAGGAGCCCTACGAGCAGTACTTC

clone_size: many
d_call: .
j_call: TRBJ2-3
cdr3_length: 15
v_call: TRBV10-3
cdr3_aa: CAISDPRGTTDTQYF
cdr3_nt: TGTGCCATCAGTGACCCCAGGGGCACAACAGATACGCAGTATTTT

clone_size: .
d_call: .
j_call: TRBJ2-6
cdr3_length: 14
v_call: TRBV2
cdr3_aa: CASRSVGGANVLTF
cdr3_nt: TGTGCCAGCAGGTCGGTGGGTGGGGCCAACGTCCTGACTTTC

clone_size: many
d_call: .
j_call: TRBJ2-5
cdr3_length: 14
v_call: TRBV12-3/TRBV12-4
cdr3_aa: CASRQSGLQETQYF
cdr3_nt: TGTGCCAGCAGGCAAAGCGGGCTCCAAGAGACCCAGTACTTC